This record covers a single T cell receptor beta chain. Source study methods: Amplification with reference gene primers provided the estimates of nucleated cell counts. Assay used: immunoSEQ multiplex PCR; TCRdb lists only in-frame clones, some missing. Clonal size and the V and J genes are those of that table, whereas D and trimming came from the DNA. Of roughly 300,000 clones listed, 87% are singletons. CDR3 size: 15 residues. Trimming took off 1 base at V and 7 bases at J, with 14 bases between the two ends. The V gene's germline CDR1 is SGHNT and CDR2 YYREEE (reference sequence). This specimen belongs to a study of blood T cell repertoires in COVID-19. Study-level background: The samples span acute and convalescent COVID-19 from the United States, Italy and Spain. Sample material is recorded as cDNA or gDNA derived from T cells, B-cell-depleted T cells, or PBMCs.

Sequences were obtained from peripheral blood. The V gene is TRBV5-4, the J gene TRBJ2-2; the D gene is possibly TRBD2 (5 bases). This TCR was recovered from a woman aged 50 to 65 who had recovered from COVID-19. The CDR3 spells CASSLSKARGGELFF. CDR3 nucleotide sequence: TGTGCCAGCAGCTTGTCTAAGGCTCGGGGCGGGGAGCTGTTTTTT.